The present T cell receptor beta chain was sequenced within a study of T cell changes during pregnancy in multiple sclerosis (dated by TCRdb to the late 2010s). With respect to the entire study: The study examined how the T cell repertoire changed over the course of pregnancy in women with multiple sclerosis.

The germline V gene yields SNHLY for CDR1 and FYNNEI for CDR2. Relative to germline, V is 7 bases shorter and J is 5 bases shorter, with 14 bases between their ends. The CDR3 runs 13 amino acids, cysteine and phenylalanine included. Left in the record is the CDR3 DNA by itself, 39 bases read in frame from the first base. The library relied on the immunoSEQ multiplex PCR assay. TCRdb provides this immuneACCESS table in a form limited to in-frame rearrangements. Some clones are lacking; in checked studies, under half of them reflect an unresolved V gene, and why the rest are absent is not known. The sample yields roughly 32,000 clones; about 89% were counted once. The ten largest clones capture 11% of the sample. This clone was detected a few times. Its antigen remains undetermined. No base quality values were provided; no much bigger clone lies one nucleotide off.

The sequence was collected from a female donor with multiple sclerosis, enrolled in a pregnancy study. Here the sequenced sample was CD8+ T cells from peripheral blood mononuclear cells, taken in the third trimester of pregnancy. The chain is made from TRBV2 and TRBJ1-2, with a weak D call of TRBD1 (5 bases match). The CDR3 protein: CASNPGQFYGYTF. Read as DNA, the sequence is TGTGCCAGCAACCCAGGACAATTTTATGGCTACACCTTC.